Listed below are T cell receptor beta chains from one sample, sequenced in a study of blood T cell repertoires in COVID-19. Method: immunoSEQ multiplex PCR; TCRdb's copy keeps in-frame clones and lacks some. The data contain a few hundred thousand clones, about 80% of them singletons. Source material: peripheral blood. The receptors derive from a woman of 80 years or more with acute or convalescent COVID-19. CDR3s include the opening cysteine and the closing phenylalanine or tryptophan. The D gene is left open where the match is weak. Size tells how often a clone was seen (once, few, many) or the class of an expanded clone, and some rows leave it out.

>TRBJ2-3|NA|TRBV10-1|NA
TGCGCCAGCAGTGATATCAGCGGCACAGATACGCAGTATTTT
CASSDISGTDTQYF
>TRBJ1-5|NA|TRBV4-2|TRBD1
TGTGCCAGCAGCCAGCAAGACAGGGGGCTATCGGACAATCAGCCCCAGCATTTT
CASSQQDRGLSDNQPQHF
>TRBJ2-7|NA|TRBV4-1|TRBD2
TGCGCCAGCAGCCAACCCCGGGGGCTAGCGGGAGTGGGATTCTACGAGCAGTACTTC
CASSQPRGLAGVGFYEQYF
>TRBJ2-5|NA|TRBV5-4|NA
TGTGCCAGCAGCTGGCGGGACAGAGAGACCCAGTACTTC
CASSWRDRETQYF
>TRBJ1-1|NA|TRBV6-5|TRBD1
TGTGCCAGCAGCCTCTATACAGGGGGGAACACTGAAGCTTTCTTT
CASSLYTGGNTEAFF
>TRBJ2-2|NA|TRBV7-6|NA
TGTGCCAGCAGCTTAGTGGGCCGGGGCACCGGGGAGCTGTTTTTT
CASSLVGRGTGELFF
>TRBJ2-7|NA|TRBV19|TRBD1
TGTGCCAGTAGTATCCGGACAGGGAGCTCCTACGAGCAGTACTTC
CASSIRTGSSYEQYF
>TRBJ1-2|NA|TRBV11-2|TRBD1
TGTGCCAGCAGTTACCAAGGGGGCTCTAACTATGGCTACACCTTC
CASSYQGGSNYGYTF
>TRBJ1-1|NA|TRBV7-9|NA
TGTGCCAGCAGCCTACAGGAGGGCACTGAAGCTTTCTTT
CASSLQEGTEAFF
>TRBJ1-5|NA|TRBV2|NA
TGTGCCAGCAGTGAAGTAGCCTCATATCAGCCCCAGCATTTT
CASSEVASYQPQHF
>TRBJ1-2|NA|TRBV6-4|TRBD1
TGTGCCAGCAGCGACACCCTGAAAACGGGACAGGGTATCTATGGCTACACCTTC
CASSDTLKTGQGIYGYTF
>TRBJ2-6|NA|TRBV2|NA
TGTGCCAACTCACAGGGTTCTGGGGCCAACGTCCTGACTTTC
CANSQGSGANVLTF
>TRBJ2-7|NA|TRBV5-4|NA
TGTGCCAGCAGCCGGGACTCCTACGAGCAGTACTTC
CASSRDSYEQYF
>TRBJ2-2|NA|TRBV19|NA
TGTGCCAGTAGTATAGTCTCGGGCACCGGGGAGCTGTTTTTT
CASSIVSGTGELFF
>TRBJ1-6|NA|TRBV2|NA
TGTGCCAGCAGTGCGAGCTCCTATAATTCACCCCTCCACTTT
CASSASSYNSPLHF
>TRBJ2-5|NA|TRBV7-9|TRBD1
TGTGCCAGCAGCTCTGCCAGGACAGGCCCTTCACAAGAGACCCAGTACTTC
CASSSARTGPSQETQYF
>TRBJ2-7|few|TRBV30|NA
TGTGCCTGGAGTCTAATTCCCAACAGGGACGAGCAGTACTTC
CAWSLIPNRDEQYF
>TRBJ2-1|NA|TRBV9|TRBD1
TGTGCCAGCAGCGTAGAGGGACAGCGGTCCAATGAGCAGTTCTTC
CASSVEGQRSNEQFF
>TRBJ1-2|NA|TRBV27|TRBD1
TGTGCCAGCAGTTTCGGACAGGGTCTCCGGGGCTACACCTTC
CASSFGQGLRGYTF
>TRBJ2-7|many|TRBV6-5|NA
TGTGCCAGCAGTTACTCCAGGGGCTCCTACGAGCAGTACTTC
CASSYSRGSYEQYF
>TRBJ2-5|NA|TRBV5-1|TRBD1
TGCGCCAGCAGCTTGGTCCCAGGGACAGGGCAAGAGACCCAGTACTTC
CASSLVPGTGQETQYF
>TRBJ2-7|NA|TRBV5-4|TRBD1
TGTGCCAGCAGCCCGGACAGGCCCGGGGACGAGCAGTACTTC
CASSPDRPGDEQYF
>TRBJ1-3|few|TRBV7-2|NA
TGTGCCAGCAGTTTTACAGGAAACTCTGGAAACACCATATATTTT
CASSFTGNSGNTIYF
>TRBJ2-1|once|TRBV18|TRBD2
TGTGCCAGCTCACCAGCGGTAGCGGGAGGAGGCGAGCAGTTCTTC
CASSPAVAGGGEQFF
>TRBJ1-6|NA|TRBV3-1/TRBV3-2|TRBD1
TGTGCCAGCAGCGGCCGGACAGGAAGAAATTCACCCCTCCACTTT
CASSGRTGRNSPLHF
>TRBJ1-2|NA|TRBV5-4|TRBD1
TGTGCCAGCAGCGCCCCGGGACAGGGGGCGGCTTGGGGTGGCTACACCTTC
CASSAPGQGAAWGGYTF
>TRBJ2-1|few|TRBV27|NA
TGTGCCAGCAGTTCCGGAGTTAGAGCCTACAATGAGCAGTTCTTC
CASSSGVRAYNEQFF
>TRBJ1-1|NA|TRBV10-3|NA
TGTGCCATCAGTGAGTCGTGGGGGGGAGTCGCTGAAGCTTTCTTT
CAISESWGGVAEAFF
>TRBJ2-3|few|TRBV5-4|TRBD2
TGTGCCAGCAGCCGGGGACTAGCGGGAGGTAGCACAGATACGCAGTATTTT
CASSRGLAGGSTDTQYF
>TRBJ1-5|NA|TRBV5-6|NA
TGTGCCAGCAGCCGTGCGGGGGGTAGCAATCAGCCCCAGCATTTT
CASSRAGGSNQPQHF
>TRBJ2-3|NA|TRBV4-1|NA
TGCGCCAGCTCACAGCCAGACTACGGTACGCAGTATTTT
CASSQPDYGTQYF
>TRBJ2-1|few|TRBV7-2|TRBD2
TGTGCCAGCAGCAAGGGACTAGCGGGGCGCTACAATGAGCAGTTCTTC
CASSKGLAGRYNEQFF
>TRBJ1-2|NA|TRBV10-3|TRBD1
TGTGCCATCAGCTCGCTGGGACAGGGTCAGAGTGGCTACACCTTC
CAISSLGQGQSGYTF
>TRBJ1-6|NA|TRBV18|NA
TGTGCCAGCTCAACCACAGGAGATTCACCCCTCCACTTT
CASSTTGDSPLHF
>TRBJ2-1|NA|TRBV19|NA
TGTGCCAGTAGAAATAGGGCGGGGGCCTCCTACAATGAGCAGTTCTTC
CASRNRAGASYNEQFF
>TRBJ1-5|NA|TRBV3-1/TRBV3-2|NA
TGTGCCAGCAGCCAAGGAGGTAGCCGAAATCAGCCCCAGCATTTT
CASSQGGSRNQPQHF
>TRBJ1-2|NA|TRBV19|NA
TGTGCCAGTAGAGGAGAAAACTATGGCTACACCTTC
CASRGENYGYTF
>TRBJ1-5|NA|TRBV2|TRBD1
TGTGCCAGCAGTGCGGGACAGGCCAGCAATCAGCCCCAGCATTTT
CASSAGQASNQPQHF
>TRBJ2-1|NA|TRBV24-1|TRBD1
TGTGCCACCAGTGATAGGACAGGGATGGTCAATGAGCAGTTCTTC
CATSDRTGMVNEQFF
>TRBJ1-2|NA|TRBV28|NA
TGTGCCAGCAGCCGTTCTCCCCAAACAGGGCTCGGAGGCTACACCTTC
CASSRSPQTGLGGYTF
>TRBJ2-7|few|TRBV10-1|TRBD1
TGCGCCAGCAGTGATTATAGGACAGGAGTCCTCGGCGAGCAGTACTTC
CASSDYRTGVLGEQYF
>TRBJ1-1|NA|TRBV27|NA
TGTGCCAGCAGGCCCCAGGGGCGAACTGAAGCTTTCTTT
CASRPQGRTEAFF
>TRBJ1-2|NA|TRBV19|NA
TGTGCCAGTAGACCACTTGGGGCGGTGAATGGCTACACCTTC
CASRPLGAVNGYTF
>TRBJ1-1|NA|TRBV7-2|TRBD1
TGTGCCAGCAGCTTAGCGGGGACAGGGAACACTGAAGCTTTCTTT
CASSLAGTGNTEAFF
>TRBJ1-1|NA|TRBV6-5|TRBD1
TGTGCCAGCAGTCCGGGACAGGGGAACACTGAAGCTTTCTTT
CASSPGQGNTEAFF
>TRBJ1-4|NA|TRBV3-1/TRBV3-2|NA
TGTGCCAGCAGCCTTGGAGGTGGCGGTGAAAAACTGTTTTTT
CASSLGGGGEKLFF
>TRBJ1-2|few|TRBV5-1|TRBD1
TGCGCCAGCAGCAAAACCACAGGGGGCAATGGCTACACCTTC
CASSKTTGGNGYTF
>TRBJ1-2|once|TRBV20-1|TRBD1
TGCAGTGCTAGTGGGGGACAGACGTCCACTAACTATGGCTACACCTTC
CSASGGQTSTNYGYTF
>TRBJ2-2|few|TRBV2|NA
TGTGCCAGCAGTGGGCTAGTTGGCGGGGAGCTGTTTTTT
CASSGLVGGELFF
>TRBJ2-3|NA|TRBV12-5|TRBD2
TGTGCTAGTGGGCCGGGACTAGGAGTTTTGGCACACACAGATACGCAGTATTTT
CASGPGLGVLAHTDTQYF
>TRBJ2-7|NA|TRBV7-2|NA
TGTGCCAGCAGCTACGACAGGTACTCCTACGAGCAGTACTTC
CASSYDRYSYEQYF
>TRBJ1-6|once|TRBV5-1|NA
TGCGCCAGCAGCTTCACAGGCCCCAATTCACCCCTCCACTTT
CASSFTGPNSPLHF
>TRBJ1-2|NA|TRBV19|TRBD1
TGTGCCAGTAGTGTAGCCGGGACAGACTATGGCTACACCTTC
CASSVAGTDYGYTF
>TRBJ2-5|NA|TRBV10-3|NA
TGTGCCATCAGTGAGCGCCCAGCAGGGAACCAAGAGACCCAGTACTTC
CAISERPAGNQETQYF
>TRBJ2-1|NA|TRBV5-1|NA
TGCGCCAGCAGCCGAGGGCAGAACAATGAGCAGTTCTTC
CASSRGQNNEQFF
>TRBJ2-5|NA|TRBV30|NA
TGTGCCTGGACGAGCGGACAAGAGACCCAGTACTTC
CAWTSGQETQYF
>TRBJ1-4|once|TRBV7-3|NA
TGTGCCAGCAGCCTCATGGGCGGGGTGAGGAAGGAAAAACTGTTTTTT
CASSLMGGVRKEKLFF
>TRBJ1-1|once|TRBV15|NA
TGTGCCACCAGCAGAGGAGCAGGGGCCTATATGAACACTGAAGCTTTCTTT
CATSRGAGAYMNTEAFF
>TRBJ1-1|NA|TRBV7-9|NA
TGTGCCAGCAGCTTAGTCACAGGGATGAACACTGAAGCTTTCTTT
CASSLVTGMNTEAFF
>TRBJ2-5|NA|TRBV6-5|TRBD1
TGTGCCAGCAGGCGGACAGGGGGCGCCCAGTACTTC
CASRRTGGAQYF